The 27 T cell receptor beta chains below come from one sample, sequenced in a study of T cell changes during pregnancy in multiple sclerosis (dated by TCRdb to about 2019). Libraries were prepared through the immunoSEQ multiplex PCR assay. The source is immuneACCESS, and TCRdb retained only in-frame sequences with V and J called. Part of the clones is not carried over; for the studies checked, unresolved V genes explain less than half of this, and the remainder is unexplained. This sample gives fewer than 45,000 clones in total; more than 75% of them show up just once. The ten top clones hold more than 5.5% of the sample. The sample here was CD8+ T cells from peripheral blood mononuclear cells, taken in the third trimester of pregnancy. These TCRs come from a female donor with multiple sclerosis, enrolled in a pregnancy study.

This clone has only one observation. V and J are TRBV6-4 and TRBJ2-1, with D possibly TRBD1 on 5 matching bases. CDR3 length: 15 amino acids. Germline CDR1 and CDR2: MRHNA and SNTAGT. Trimming left V 2 bases short and J 3 bases short, with 11 bases between. CDR3 coding DNA: TGTGCCAGCAGTGACGGTGACAGAGACTACAATGAGCAGTTCTTC. Translating gives CASSDGDRDYNEQFF.

This clone was found once. This chain joins TRBV27 and TRBJ1-1, with D uncertain. The CDR3 spans 14 residues. In germline, CDR1 is MNHEY, CDR2 SMNVEV (reference sequence). The V end was cut by 3 bases, the J end by 1 base, with 9 bases between. CDR3 in DNA: TGTGCCAGCAGTTTCCTCCCTCCGAACACTGAAGCTTTCTTT. The encoded protein is CASSFLPPNTEAFF.

The genes are TRBV6-4 and TRBJ2-3; maybe TRBD2 (5 bases). The CDR3 is made up of 14 amino acids. V was shortened by 4 bases and J by 5 bases, with 13 bases between the two germline ends. In germline, CDR1 is MRHNA, CDR2 SNTAGT. CDR3 region: CASSAEGRGDTQYF. The CDR3 DNA is TGTGCCAGCAGTGCTGAGGGCCGGGGAGATACGCAGTATTTT.

The chain uses TRBV7-6 and TRBJ1-3, with 7 positions matching TRBD1. There are 15 residues in the CDR3. Germline lookup yields CDR1 SGHVS and CDR2 FNYEAQ. With 2 bases clipped from V and 3 bases from J, the junction kept 4 bases outside the gene matches. The CDR3 coding sequence is TGTGCCAGCAGCTTACTCGCAGGGGGTGGAAACACCATATATTTT. Protein sequence: CASSLLAGGGNTIYF.

The chain couples TRBV11-2 to TRBJ2-1; TRBD2 matches 15 bases. The CDR3 is 19 amino acids. Germline CDR1 is SGHAT and CDR2 is FQNNGV. V gave up 5 bases and J gave up 0 bases; unmatched junction bases: 8. The CDR3 nucleotides read TGTGCCAGCAGCCCGGGACTAGCGGGGGGCAGTAGCTCCTACAATGAGCAGTTCTTC. This translates into CASSPGLAGGSSSYNEQFF.

This sequence joins TRBV6-5 and TRBJ2-7; 11 bases line up with TRBD2. CDR3 length: 15 residues. Losses at the gene ends were 4 bases for V and 4 bases for J; bases not matched to a gene: 6. CDR1 is MNHEY, CDR2 SVGAGI, per germline. In nucleotides, the CDR3 is TGTGCCAGCAGTTGGATTAGCGGGGGGGCGTACGAGCAGTACTTC. It specifies CASSWISGGAYEQYF.

This chain connects TRBV27 to TRBJ2-7; D perhaps matches TRBD2 (5 bases). The CDR3 has 11 residues. Germline V gene data show CDR1 as MNHEY and CDR2 as SMNVEV (reference sequence). The germline V and J ends were trimmed by 8 bases and 3 bases, with 8 bases remaining between them. The CDR3 region has the DNA TGTGCCAGCCGCCGGGGCTACGAGCAGTACTTC. Its protein product is CASRRGYEQYF.

The V and J genes are TRBV14 and TRBJ2-2; D may be TRBD2 (5 bases). This CDR3 spans 18 amino acids. In germline, CDR1 is SGHDN, CDR2 FVKESK. V lost 1 base to trimming and J lost 1 base, with 16 bases between them. The CDR3 loop reads CASSQARARRKNTGELFF. The CDR3 region has the DNA TGTGCCAGCAGCCAAGCTAGGGCGAGGAGGAAGAACACCGGGGAGCTGTTTTTT.

This clone was counted only a few times. The CDR3 spells CASSLGLPLRGGHEQFF. In DNA, the CDR3 is TGTGCCAGCAGCTTAGGCTTACCTCTCCGGGGGGGCCATGAGCAGTTCTTC. The rearrangement uses TRBV7-2 and TRBJ2-1; 8 bases align to TRBD2. There are 17 residues in the CDR3. Germline lookup yields CDR1 SGHTA and CDR2 FQGNSA. J lost 8 bases, V lost 1 base, and 13 bases had no gene match.

V usage is TRBV25-1 and J usage is TRBJ2-2, with TRBD2 matching over 8 bases. Trimming took 3 bases from V and 3 from J; bases not matched to a gene: 0. The CDR3 runs to 14 residues. Germline-derived CDR1 and CDR2 are MGHDK and SYGVNS. DNA for the CDR3: TGTGCCAGCAGTGAGACTAGCGACACCGGGGAGCTGTTTTTT. Encoded protein: CASSETSDTGELFF.

The chain uses TRBV4-1 and TRBJ2-5; 15 bases line up with TRBD2. The CDR3 is 20 residues long. V trimming: 0 bases; J trimming: 1 base; junction bases outside the gene matches: 9. Germline V CDR1 and CDR2: MGHRA, YSYEKL. In DNA form, the CDR3 reads TGCGCCAGCAGCCAAGAAGTACAGGGACTAGCGGGGGGACCCCAAGAGACCCAGTACTTC. Residues: CASSQEVQGLAGGPQETQYF.

The CDR3 spells CAWIRGQATSATNEKLFF. In DNA form, the CDR3 reads TGTGCCTGGATAAGGGGACAGGCCACCTCTGCAACTAATGAAAAACTGTTTTTT. The chain joins TRBV30 to TRBJ1-4; 8 positions agree with TRBD1. Trimming took 4 bases from V and 0 from J; bases not matched to a gene: 13. Germline CDR1 reads GTSNPN; CDR2 reads SVGIG (reference sequence). This CDR3 region has 18 residues.

V is TRBV15 and J is TRBJ1-5, with D unclear. With 2 bases removed from V and 4 bases from J, the gap between germline ends came to 9 bases. The germline V gene encodes CDR1 LNHNV and CDR2 YYDKDF (reference sequence). This CDR3 region has 14 residues. The CDR3 DNA follows: TGTGCCACCAGCAGACTAGGGAGGAATCAGCCCCAGCATTTT. Translating gives CATSRLGRNQPQHF.

V and J are TRBV6-6 and TRBJ1-1; 8 positions agree with TRBD1. The CDR3 runs to 15 residues. Trimming took 1 base from V and 1 from J; bases not matched to a gene: 2. Germline values: CDR1 MNHNY, CDR2 SVGAGI (reference sequence). The CDR3: CASSYYRGGNTEAFF. CDR3 sequence (DNA): TGTGCCAGCAGTTACTACAGGGGGGGGAACACTGAAGCTTTCTTT.

This clone occurred a few times. The CDR3 DNA sequence: TGTGCCAGCAGTCGGGACAGTATCTCCTACGAGCAGTACTTC. It specifies CASSRDSISYEQYF. V gene TRBV6-6 combines with J gene TRBJ2-7; TRBD1 aligns across 7 bases. V shed 5 bases, J shed 0 bases, and the junction held 4 bases outside the gene matches. From germline, CDR1 is MNHNY and CDR2 SVGAGI (reference sequence). The CDR3 runs to 14 residues.

The rearrangement links TRBV11-2 to TRBJ2-1, with D possibly being TRBD2 (5 bases). Germline CDR1 SGHAT, CDR2 FQNNGV. V was shortened by 4 bases and J by 6 bases, with 13 bases between the two germline ends. The CDR3 has 14 residues. The CDR3: CASSSVGSVNEQFF. The CDR3 bases are TGTGCCAGCAGCTCGGTGGGTAGCGTCAATGAGCAGTTCTTC.

The chain joins TRBV6-1 to TRBJ1-4; D not certain. The CDR3 is 15 amino acids. Germline V gene sequence: CDR1 MNHNS, CDR2 SASEGT. Trimming stripped 1 base from V and 12 bases from J, with 18 bases between. The CDR3 region is CASSEGRGGPFELFF. The CDR3 DNA follows: TGTGCCAGCAGTGAAGGGAGAGGAGGACCATTTGAACTGTTTTTT.

V gene TRBV7-9 combines with J gene TRBJ2-7; 10 nucleotides match TRBD1. This CDR3 has 12 residues. Unmatched junction bases numbered 5, after V lost 11 bases and J lost 4 bases. CDR1 is SEHNR, CDR2 FQNEAQ, per germline (reference sequence). The CDR3 DNA reads as TGTGCCGTCCAGGACAGGGGGTACGAGCAGTACTTC. This codes for CAVQDRGYEQYF.

V and J are TRBV14 and TRBJ2-1; 8 positions agree with TRBD2. CDR3 length: 16 amino acids. V trimming: 2 bases; J trimming: 9 bases; junction bases outside the gene matches: 12. Germline-derived CDR1 and CDR2 are SGHDN and FVKESK. CDR3 DNA sequence: TGTGCCAGCAGCCAAAGGGCTAGCGGGTGGGGCGGTGAGCAGTTCTTC. Translation gives CASSQRASGWGGEQFF.

The chain has TRBV4-1 and TRBJ1-6, with D maybe TRBD1 (6 bases). The CDR3 covers 16 residues. Germline lookup yields CDR1 MGHRA and CDR2 YSYEKL. With 2 bases removed from V and 1 base from J, the gap between germline ends came to 9 bases. CDR3 in amino acids: CASSQRQESYNSPLHF. In nucleotides, the CDR3 is TGCGCCAGCAGCCAACGACAGGAGTCCTATAATTCACCCCTCCACTTT.

This chain joins TRBV11-2 and TRBJ2-7; 10 bases fit TRBD2. CDR1 and CDR2 from the germline V gene are SGHAT and FQNNGV. This CDR3 contains 15 residues. V was pared by 5 bases and J by 4 bases, with 8 bases of the junction left unmatched. CDR3 in amino acids: CASSRVAGGLYEQYF. CDR3 in DNA: TGTGCCAGCAGCAGGGTAGCGGGGGGCCTATACGAGCAGTACTTC.

The chain has TRBV28 and TRBJ1-5; D is possibly TRBD1 (6 bases). V shed 5 bases and J shed 7 bases, with 18 bases lying between them. Per the germline V gene, CDR1 is MDHEN and CDR2 is SYDVKM. This CDR3 has 15 residues. The CDR3 spells CASSPSPGDGQPQHF. As DNA, the CDR3 is TGTGCCAGCAGTCCCTCTCCAGGGGATGGACAGCCCCAGCATTTT.

The chain couples TRBV11-2 to TRBJ2-7; 9 bases agree with TRBD2. V shed 0 bases, J shed 5 bases, and the junction held 5 bases outside the gene matches. Looked up from germline, CDR1 is SGHAT and CDR2 is FQNNGV. The CDR3 runs to 15 residues. CDR3 bases: TGTGCCAGCAGCTTAGAAGCGGGGGGCACCCACGAGCAGTACTTC. It specifies CASSLEAGGTHEQYF.

In this sample, this clone turned up a few times. The chain carries TRBV27 and TRBJ1-2, with no clear D. The V end was cut by 8 bases, the J end by 7 bases, with 11 bases between. Germline-derived CDR1 and CDR2 are MNHEY and SMNVEV (reference sequence). The CDR3 loop spans 11 amino acids. For the CDR3, the DNA is TGTGCCAGCGGCACCCACAGTGGCTACACCTTC. Translating gives CASGTHSGYTF.

This clone was seen a single time. V usage is TRBV28 and J usage is TRBJ1-1; TRBD1 is a possible D gene (5 bases). Germline CDR1 is MDHEN and CDR2 is SYDVKM. The V and J ends lost 1 base and 0 bases respectively, with 9 bases between them. The CDR3 has 15 residues. The CDR3 bases are TGTGCCAGCAGTTTATACAGGCGCCTGAACACTGAAGCTTTCTTT. Translating gives CASSLYRRLNTEAFF.

The genes are TRBV28 and TRBJ1-3; a weak D match, TRBD1 (6 bases). The CDR3 contains 15 residues. Germline CDR1 is MDHEN and CDR2 is SYDVKM. Trimming took off 8 bases at V and 2 bases at J, with 16 bases between the two ends. The CDR3 loop is CASGPPDSTGNTIYF. CDR3 nucleotide sequence: TGTGCCAGCGGTCCTCCGGACAGCACTGGAAACACCATATATTTT.

With respect to this clone: At the DNA level, this CDR3 is encoded by other sequences in the same sample as well. The chain joins TRBV15 to TRBJ2-5; perhaps TRBD2 as D (6 bases). The germline gives CDR1 LNHNV, CDR2 YYDKDF (reference sequence). V lost 0 bases to trimming and J lost 5 bases, with 7 bases between them. This CDR3 has 13 amino acids. This CDR3 is CATSRDRGETQYF. The CDR3 coding sequence is TGTGCCACCAGCAGAGATCGGGGGGAGACCCAGTACTTC. The full variable domain, completed using reference TRBV15 and TRBJ2-5, is DAMVIQNPRYQVTQFGKPVTLSCSQTLNHNVMYWYQQKSSQAPKLLFHYYDKDFNNEADTPDNFQSRRPNTSFCFLDIRSPGLGDTAMYLCATSRDRGETQYFGPGTRLLVL.